Each of the 32 T cell receptor beta chains below was sequenced from the same sample in a study of T cells after yellow fever vaccination. TCRdb used MiXCR to reprocess the 5' RACE reads, holding one entry per CDR3 protein. The sample shows more than 9,000 distinct CDR3 sequences, around 5.2% of them seen only once. This specimen was PBMCs, either bulk or a sorted T-cell subset (CD4+, CD8+, memory, or dextramer-sorted; not recorded which), taken approximately 15 days after the first yellow fever vaccination. All receptors come from a man between 18 and 29 years old who received the YFV17D yellow fever vaccine.

The sample holds many counts of this clonotype. The chain is built from TRBV6-2 or TRBV6-3 and TRBJ1-2; D is possibly TRBD1 (5 bases). Trimming took 4 bases from V and 8 from J, leaving 11 bases between them. The germline CDR1 and CDR2 sequences are MNHEY and SVGEGT. The CDR3 is 12 residues long. DNA of the CDR3: TGTGCCAGCAGTTCGCCAGGGTACGGCTACACCTTC. It specifies CASSSPGYGYTF.

At least ten counts were recorded for this clonotype. This chain connects TRBV4-1 to TRBJ1-4; 12 bases match TRBD1. The CDR3 totals 18 residues. Germline V gene lookup returns CDR1 MGHRA and CDR2 YSYEKL. V lost 3 bases and J lost 7; bases outside the gene matches: 12. CDR3 loop: CASSHPGQGAGGSEKLFF. The CDR3, as DNA: TGCGCCAGCAGCCATCCGGGACAGGGGGCGGGAGGGAGTGAAAAACTGTTTTTT.

This clonotype was counted many times. CDR3 nucleotides: TGTGCCAGCAGCTCAGGCCGCGGGTCAATCCACGAGCAGTACTTC. Residues: CASSSGRGSIHEQYF. The chain couples TRBV7-9 to TRBJ2-7; D might be TRBD2 (5 bases). The CDR3 consists of 15 residues. CDR1 is SEHNR, CDR2 FQNEAQ, per germline (reference sequence). Trimming cost V 4 bases and J 5 bases, with 18 bases left between them.

Ten or more counts support this clonotype. The chain has TRBV5-4 and TRBJ2-5; 10 bases agree with TRBD2. Germline-derived CDR1 and CDR2 are SGHNT and YYREEE (reference sequence). This CDR3 has 16 amino acids. After removal of 4 bases from V and 5 bases from J, the junction contained 11 bases not matched to a gene. The CDR3 coding sequence is TGTGCCAGCAGCCTGAGCGGGGGGGCTTTTTTGGAGACCCAGTACTTC. This sequence encodes CASSLSGGAFLETQYF.

This clonotype has at least ten counts. CDR3 sequence reads: CGLGEHRDTDTQYF. As DNA, the CDR3 is TGTGGACTGGGGGAACATAGAGACACAGATACGCAGTATTTT. This sequence joins TRBV7-2 and TRBJ2-3; the D gene could be TRBD1 or TRBD2 (5 bases each). This CDR3 spans 14 amino acids. Germline V gene lookup returns CDR1 SGHTA and CDR2 FQGNSA.

This clonotype rates as medium-sized. V is TRBV7-2 and J is TRBJ1-1; TRBD1 matches 9 bases. After removal of 5 bases from V and 7 bases from J, the junction contained 8 bases not matched to a gene. The CDR3 spans 14 residues. CDR1 SGHTA and CDR2 FQGNSA come from the germline V gene. CDR3 sequence: CASSTRQGEVEAFF. DNA for the CDR3: TGTGCCAGCAGCACCAGACAGGGGGAGGTTGAAGCTTTCTTT.

Ten or more counts support this clonotype. The rearrangement links TRBV21-1 to TRBJ2-2; the D call TRBD1 from the table was never checked on the DNA. TRBV21-1 is flagged as a pseudogene. This CDR3 is built from 14 residues. This CDR3 is CASGEQGNTGELFF. CDR3 in DNA: TGTGCCAGCGGCGAACAGGGCAACACCGGGGAGCTGTTTTTT.

This clonotype occurred many times. The rearrangement uses TRBV7-9 and TRBJ2-2; D gene uncertain. This CDR3 is 13 amino acids long. Germline V gives CDR1 SEHNR, CDR2 FQNEAQ (reference sequence). V lost 1 base and J 4 bases, leaving 4 bases between the germline ends. CDR3 sequence reads: CASSLDRTGELFF. The CDR3 DNA sequence: TGTGCCAGCAGCTTAGATCGCACCGGGGAGCTGTTTTTT.

Many counts were recorded for this clonotype. V and J are TRBV7-8 and TRBJ2-7, with unresolved D. The germline gives CDR1 SGHVS, CDR2 FQNEAQ. The CDR3 has 13 amino acids. V lost 5 bases and J lost 0, with 8 bases in between. The CDR3 DNA is TGTGCCAGCAGCCCTCTCAGCTCCTACGAGCAGTACGTC. Residues: CASSPLSSYEQYV.

This clonotype was seen ten or more times. V usage is TRBV5-4 and J usage is TRBJ1-6, with D maybe TRBD1 (5 bases). The V gene's germline CDR1 is SGHNT and CDR2 YYREEE (reference sequence). The V end was cut by 1 base, the J end by 0 bases, with 11 bases between. This CDR3 is built from 17 residues. The CDR3 reads CASSLPGTSSYNSPLHF. Here the CDR3 DNA reads TGTGCCAGCAGCTTGCCCGGGACCAGCTCCTATAATTCACCCCTCCACTTT.

This clonotype was recorded many times. The rearrangement uses TRBV5-6 and TRBJ2-5; unclear D gene. Trimming shortened V by 2 bases and J by 4 bases, and 12 bases separated the two germline ends. The germline gives CDR1 SGHDT, CDR2 YYEEEE. CDR3 size: 14 residues. The CDR3 sequence: CASSLYSPRETQYF. The CDR3 DNA reads as TGTGCCAGCAGCTTATACAGCCCTCGAGAGACCCAGTACTTC.

Many counts were recorded for this clonotype. The chain has TRBV12-3 or TRBV12-4 and TRBJ1-3, with TRBD1 matching over 7 bases. J lost 5 bases, V lost 5 bases, and 6 bases had no gene match. CDR3 length equals 14 residues. The CDR3 bases are TGTGCCAGCAGTGGGGACAGCCGCAGAAACACCATATATTTT. It codes for CASSGDSRRNTIYF.

This clonotype is deemed medium-sized (0.01 to 0.1%). The chain recombines TRBV12-3 or TRBV12-4 with TRBJ1-2, with 8 bases identical to TRBD1. Trimming cost V 4 bases and J 2 bases; bases outside gene matches: 9. The CDR3 has 16 amino acids. Written as DNA, the CDR3 is TGTGCCAGCAGTTACCAGGGGGCCGGCGCCAACTATGGCTACACCTTC. Its translation is CASSYQGAGANYGYTF.

This clonotype was observed at least ten times. The chain carries TRBV6-6 and TRBJ1-4, with no clear D. The CDR3 length is 11 residues. The V end was cut by 6 bases, the J end by 8 bases, with 7 bases between. The germline V gene encodes CDR1 MNHNY and CDR2 SVGAGI (reference sequence). The CDR3 DNA sequence: TGTGCCAGCAGCCTGGACGAAAAACTGTTTTTT. It is translated as CASSLDEKLFF.

This clonotype is labeled as medium-sized (0.01 to 0.1%). This rearrangement joins TRBV5-1 to TRBJ2-5; 11 nucleotides agree with TRBD2. J lost 1 base, V lost 3 bases, and 5 bases had no gene match. The CDR3 extends over 16 amino acids. Germline assignment: CDR1 SGHRS and CDR2 YFSETQ. CDR3 loop: CASSSGLAGPQETQYF. The DNA of the CDR3 is TGCGCCAGCAGCTCTGGACTAGCGGGTCCCCAAGAGACCCAGTACTTC.

Many counts were recorded for this clonotype. The gene calls are TRBV20-1 and TRBJ2-1, with 13 positions matching TRBD2. Trimming cost V 4 bases and J 4 bases; bases outside gene matches: 10. The CDR3 spans 17 residues. CDR1 is DFQATT, CDR2 SNEGSKA, per germline (reference sequence). The CDR3 loop is CSAITSGGASWYNEQFF. The CDR3 coding sequence is TGCAGTGCTATAACTAGCGGGGGGGCCTCTTGGTACAATGAGCAGTTCTTC.

This clonotype was counted ten times or more. The V and J genes are TRBV5-5 and TRBJ1-2, with D hard to call. From germline, CDR1 is SGHKS and CDR2 YYEKEE (reference sequence). Trimming stripped 4 bases from V and 3 bases from J, with 16 bases between. The CDR3 is 15 amino acids. DNA for the CDR3: TGTGCCAGCAGCCTCCGATTAATCGGTGACTATGGCTACACCTTC. This sequence encodes CASSLRLIGDYGYTF.

There are many counts of this clonotype. V gene TRBV4-3 combines with J gene TRBJ2-1; D might be TRBD1 or TRBD2, each matching 7 bases. CDR1 is LGHNA and CDR2 is YSLEER in the germline V gene. The CDR3 contains 16 residues. The germline V and J ends were trimmed by 2 bases and 7 bases, with 18 bases remaining between them. As DNA, the CDR3 is TGCGCCAGCAGCCAAATCCAGGGGGAGGGCTTTAATGAGCAGTTCTTC. As protein: CASSQIQGEGFNEQFF.

The sample holds many counts of this clonotype. This chain links TRBV11-2 with TRBJ2-1, with D possibly being TRBD2 (6 bases). CDR3 length: 11 amino acids. Germline lookup yields CDR1 SGHAT and CDR2 FQNNGV. Trimming took 6 bases from V and 14 from J, leaving 14 bases between them. CDR3 coding DNA: TGTGCCAGCAGTTCCGGGGGTTATAAGTTCTTC. As protein: CASSSGGYKFF.

This clonotype was seen ten or more times. The chain has TRBV30 and TRBJ1-1; the D is unclear. Trimming removed 2 bases at V and 7 bases at J, with 20 bases between. The CDR3 extends over 15 amino acids. CDR1 is GTSNPN, CDR2 SVGIG, per germline (reference sequence). The CDR3 region is CAWSKRLREGSEAFF. CDR3 coding DNA: TGTGCCTGGAGTAAACGGTTGAGGGAAGGGAGTGAAGCTTTCTTT.

This clonotype is classed as medium-sized. The chain's CDR3 is CASSFPSSGTDTQYF. CDR3 nucleotides: TGTGCCAGCAGTTTCCCCTCTAGCGGCACAGATACGCAGTATTTT. The rearrangement joins TRBV12-3 or TRBV12-4 to TRBJ2-3, with D perhaps TRBD2 (6 bases). The CDR3 length is 15 residues. Between the trimmed V and J ends, which lost 3 bases and 1 base, there was a span of 11 bases.

By its share, this clonotype is medium-sized. This chain links TRBV10-2 with TRBJ2-3, with D maybe TRBD1 (5 bases). This CDR3 comprises 12 residues. The V gene's germline CDR1 is WSHSY and CDR2 SAAADI. V was pared by 6 bases and J by 5 bases, with 9 bases between. CDR3 sequence: CASSPGLDTQYF. DNA for the CDR3: TGCGCCAGCAGCCCAGGGTTAGATACGCAGTATTTT.

Relative to its sample, this clonotype is medium-sized. CDR3 sequence: CASSFPSRGAETQYF. CDR3 DNA sequence: TGTGCCAGCAGTTTTCCTTCGAGGGGAGCTGAGACCCAGTACTTC. This sequence joins TRBV28 and TRBJ2-5; D is possibly TRBD1 or TRBD2 (5 bases each). This CDR3 has 15 amino acids. V shed 3 bases and J shed 5 bases, with 16 bases lying between them. Germline lookup yields CDR1 MDHEN and CDR2 SYDVKM.

This clonotype was recorded many times. CDR3 in DNA: TGCAGTGCTAGCACGGATTACGAGCAGTACTTC. Translating gives CSASTDYEQYF. The rearrangement uses TRBV20-1 and TRBJ2-7; D remains ambiguous. The CDR3 extends over 11 amino acids. Looked up from germline, CDR1 is DFQATT and CDR2 is SNEGSKA (reference sequence). Trimming took 3 bases from V and 4 from J, leaving 7 bases between them.

In this sample, this clonotype is medium-sized (0.01 to 0.1%). This sequence joins TRBV18 and TRBJ1-1; D is unclear. In germline, CDR1 is KGHSH, CDR2 LQKENI. The CDR3 is 13 residues long. The V and J ends lost 3 bases and 1 base respectively, with 6 bases between them. For the CDR3, the DNA is TGTGCCAGCTCACCCGATCCGAACACTGAAGCTTTCTTT. Amino acids: CASSPDPNTEAFF.

This clonotype was picked up many times. The chain recombines TRBV4-3 with TRBJ1-2; a weak D match, TRBD1 (5 bases). CDR3 length equals 16 residues. The V and J ends lost 0 bases and 2 bases respectively, with 13 bases between them. Per the germline V gene, CDR1 is LGHNA and CDR2 is YSLEER. The CDR3 DNA follows: TGCGCCAGCAGCCAAGAGGGTGGGGCACCGAACTATGGCTACACCTTC. This sequence encodes CASSQEGGAPNYGYTF.

This clonotype was picked up many times. The V call is TRBV7-8, the J call TRBJ2-7; D tentatively fits TRBD1 or TRBD2 (5 bases each). The germline gives CDR1 SGHVS, CDR2 FQNEAQ. The CDR3 length is 13 residues. V lost 4 bases and J 6 bases, leaving 13 bases between the germline ends. As DNA, the CDR3 is TGTGCCAGCAGCTGGGACCTTACTTCCGAGCAGTACTTC. This encodes CASSWDLTSEQYF.

This clonotype was picked up many times. The chain uses TRBV5-6 and TRBJ2-2, with D unclear. Trimming took off 0 bases at V and 1 base at J, with 4 bases between the two ends. CDR3 size: 14 residues. Germline assignment: CDR1 SGHDT and CDR2 YYEEEE. The CDR3 DNA sequence: TGTGCCAGCAGCTTGGACGTGAACACCGGGGAGCTGTTTTTT. Protein product: CASSLDVNTGELFF.

This clonotype rates as medium-sized. The genes are TRBV21-1 and TRBJ2-2; the tabulated D call, TRBD2, remains unverified against the DNA. TRBV21-1 is termed a pseudogene. CDR3 length equals 19 residues. CDR3 protein: CASSKESLFIGGNTGELFF. CDR3 nucleotides: TGTGCCAGCAGCAAAGAGTCCCTTTTTATCGGGGGGAACACCGGGGAGCTGTTTTTT.

This clonotype counts as medium-sized (0.01 to 0.1%). V gene TRBV29-1 combines with J gene TRBJ1-2; 8 bases map to TRBD1. Germline CDR1 and CDR2: SQVTM and ANQGSEA. The CDR3 consists of 15 residues. J was trimmed by 1 base and V by 5 bases; bases with no gene match: 9. The CDR3 nucleotides are TGCAGCGTTTCGGCAGGGGGCCCACTTAACTATGGCTACACCTTC. It encodes CSVSAGGPLNYGYTF.

This clonotype appeared a single time. One base away lies a much larger clone, so this may be a sequencing read error. This chain connects TRBV3-1 to TRBJ2-5; 14 bases agree with TRBD2. The V gene's germline CDR1 is LGHDT and CDR2 YNNKEL (reference sequence). The CDR3 has 19 residues. Written as DNA, the CDR3 is TGTGCCAGCACCCAAGGTGCGACTAGCGGGGGGGAGTACCAAGAGACCCAGTACTTC. Translated, it gives CASTQGATSGGEYQETQYF.

This clonotype is judged large (0.1 to 1%). The chain uses TRBV5-1 and TRBJ2-7; D tentatively fits TRBD1 or TRBD2 (5 bases each). V was cut by 0 bases and J by 2 bases, with 12 bases left in between. CDR1 and CDR2 from the germline V gene are SGHRS and YFSETQ. The CDR3 loop spans 15 amino acids. The CDR3 protein is CASSLDGTPTYEQYV. The CDR3 nucleotides read TGCGCCAGCAGCTTGGACGGGACCCCCACCTACGAGCAGTACGTC.